This T cell receptor (beta chain) was retrieved from a study of PD-1 blockade in mismatch repair-deficient tumors. Study-wide points: Tumor-resident clones, often absent from pretreatment blood, expanded after pembrolizumab and then contracted.

Trimming shortened V by 3 bases and J by 5 bases, and 16 bases separated the two germline ends. The CDR3 consists of 14 residues. Germline loops: CDR1 GTSNPN, CDR2 SVGIG (reference sequence). Details on this clone: Its antigen is as yet unknown.

PCR or immunohistochemistry showed mismatch repair deficiency in every enrolled patient. Sequenced by immunoSEQ multiplex PCR; TCRdb stores in-frame clones only, minus some. This repertoire shows 75,000 to 80,000 clones, approximately 80% found once; its top ten account for about 6%. Sequenced here: peripheral blood, sampled 44 weeks after starting pembrolizumab. The gene calls are TRBV30 and TRBJ1-2; the D gene is possibly TRBD1 (5 bases). The sequence was collected from an adult with mismatch repair-deficient cancer. This CDR3 reads CAWRPLGTLYGYTF. CDR3 nucleotide sequence: TGTGCCTGGAGGCCCCTCGGGACCCTATATGGCTACACCTTC. The full variable domain, in which reference TRBV30 and TRBJ1-2 provide the parts outside the CDR3, is SQTIHQWPATLVQPVGSPLSLECTVEGTSNPNLYWYRQAAGRGLQLLFYSVGIGQISSEVPQNLSASRPQDRQFILSSKKLLLSDSGFYLCAWRPLGTLYGYTFGSGTRLTVV.